The table lists the clone carrying this TCR beta chain with a few counts. Antigen: not known. Antigen-specific CD4+ T cells expanded by the ViraFEST assay with viral peptide pools were then sequenced. Isolation of CD4+ T cells took place after ten to eleven days of culture. Nobody among the vaccine recipients had prior SARS-CoV-2 infection (nucleocapsid antibodies were negative). Profiling relied on immunoSEQ multiplex PCR, and the TCRdb table lists in-frame clones only, not all of them. Of some 22,000 clones detected, roughly four fifths appear once; the ten largest clones hold under 5.5%. This sample was taken from a study of vaccination effects on CD4 cells after COVID-19. V was pared by 3 bases and J by 1 base, with 9 bases between. This CDR3 comprises 15 residues. In germline, CDR1 is SGHAT, CDR2 FQNNGV.

This chain connects TRBV11-2 to TRBJ2-2; D may be TRBD2 (6 bases). The sample consisted of CD4+ T cells from PBMCs cultured with SARS-CoV-2 spike peptides, taken before COVID-19 vaccination. This TCR was sampled from a human donor who received a COVID-19 vaccine. The CDR3 loop is CASSFPGLNTGELFF. The CDR3 nucleotides are TGTGCCAGCAGCTTCCCGGGACTGAACACCGGGGAGCTGTTTTTT.